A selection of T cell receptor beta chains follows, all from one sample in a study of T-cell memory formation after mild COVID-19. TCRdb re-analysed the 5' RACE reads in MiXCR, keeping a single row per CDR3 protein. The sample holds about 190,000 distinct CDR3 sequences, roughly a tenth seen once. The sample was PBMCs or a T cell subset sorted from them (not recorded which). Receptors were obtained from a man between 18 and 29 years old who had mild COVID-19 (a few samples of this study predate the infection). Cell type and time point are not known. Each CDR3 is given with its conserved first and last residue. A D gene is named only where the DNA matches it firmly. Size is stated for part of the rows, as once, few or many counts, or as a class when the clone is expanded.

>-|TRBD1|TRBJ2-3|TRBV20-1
CSGWDRAGDTQYF
TGCAGTGGCTGGGACAGGGCGGGAGATACGCAGTATTTT
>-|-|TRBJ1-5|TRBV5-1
CASSKGVPSNQPQHF
TGCGCCAGCAGCAAGGGGGTCCCTAGCAATCAGCCCCAGCATTTT
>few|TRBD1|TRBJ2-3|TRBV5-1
CASSLADRATDTQYF
TGCGCCAGCAGCTTGGCGGACAGGGCCACAGATACGCAGTATTTT
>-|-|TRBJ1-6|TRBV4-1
CASSQEVNSPLHF
TGCGCCAGCAGCCAAGAGGTTAATTCACCCCTCCACTTT
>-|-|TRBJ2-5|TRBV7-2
CASSLNSGKETQYF
TGTGCCAGCAGCTTAAACTCAGGGAAAGAGACCCAGTACTTC
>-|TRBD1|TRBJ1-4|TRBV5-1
CASSLASGTGIRYGLFF
TGCGCCAGCAGCTTGGCCTCCGGGACAGGGATTAGATACGGACTGTTTTTT
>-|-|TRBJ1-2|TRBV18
CASSPERDYGYTF
TGTGCCAGCTCACCTGAACGGGATTATGGCTACACCTTC
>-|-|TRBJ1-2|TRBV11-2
CASRTLTGRTNYGYTF
TGTGCCAGCAGAACCCTAACAGGGCGGACTAACTATGGCTACACCTTC
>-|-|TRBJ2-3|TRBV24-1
CATSFSAEADTQYF
TGTGCCACCAGTTTCAGCGCGGAGGCAGATACGCAGTATTTT
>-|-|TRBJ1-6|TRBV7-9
CASSSSRTDSPLHF
TGTGCCAGCAGCTCGAGTCGAACCGATTCACCCCTCCACTTT
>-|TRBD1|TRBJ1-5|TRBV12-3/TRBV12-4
CASSVGQGNQPQHF
TGTGCCAGCAGTGTAGGACAGGGCAATCAGCCCCAGCATTTT
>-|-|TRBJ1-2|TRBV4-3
CASSQDAVGAYGYTF
TGCGCCAGCAGCCAAGATGCGGTGGGGGCCTATGGCTACACCTTC
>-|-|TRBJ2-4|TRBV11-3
CASSLALAKNIQYF
TGTGCCAGCAGCTTAGCCCTAGCCAAAAACATTCAGTACTTC
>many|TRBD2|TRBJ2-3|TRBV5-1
CASSLVLAGTDTQYF
TGCGCCAGCAGCTTGGTTCTAGCGGGGACAGATACGCAGTATTTT
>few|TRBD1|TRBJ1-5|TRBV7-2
CASSPRRSTGIPQHF
TGTGCCAGCAGCCCCCGAAGATCGACAGGGATCCCCCAGCATTTT
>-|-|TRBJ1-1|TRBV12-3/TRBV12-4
CASTRDGETEAFF
TGTGCCAGCACCCGCGATGGGGAAACTGAAGCTTTCTTT
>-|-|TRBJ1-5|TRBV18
CASSPENPSNQPQHF
TGTGCCAGCTCACCCGAGAATCCTAGCAATCAGCCCCAGCATTTT
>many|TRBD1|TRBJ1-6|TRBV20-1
CSARGYRGPNNSPLHF
TGCAGTGCTAGAGGCTACAGGGGTCCCAATAATTCACCCCTCCACTTT
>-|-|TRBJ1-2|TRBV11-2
CASSDMGTYGYTF
TGTGCCAGCAGCGATATGGGTACCTATGGCTACACCTTC
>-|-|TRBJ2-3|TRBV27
CASSTRSPPDTQYF
TGTGCCAGCAGTACTAGATCCCCCCCGGATACGCAGTATTTT
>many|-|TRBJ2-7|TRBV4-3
CASSLEGVQEQYF
TGCGCCAGCAGCCTGGAAGGGGTGCAGGAGCAGTACTTC
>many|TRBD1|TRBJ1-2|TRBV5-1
CASSPAGQGYGYTF
TGCGCCAGCAGCCCGGCGGGACAGGGCTATGGCTACACCTTC
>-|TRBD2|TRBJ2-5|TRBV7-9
CASSQGLAGGNLLQETQYF
TGTGCCAGCAGCCAGGGACTAGCGGGGGGTAACCTCCTGCAGGAGACCCAGTACTTC
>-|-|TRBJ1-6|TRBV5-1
CASGRDSHYNSPLHF
TGCGCCAGCGGTCGTGACAGCCACTATAATTCACCCCTCCACTTT
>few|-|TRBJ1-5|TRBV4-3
CASSQERGGQPQHF
TGCGCCAGCAGCCAAGAAAGGGGGGGTCAGCCCCAGCATTTT
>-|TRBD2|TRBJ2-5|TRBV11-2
CASSLGLLAGQETQYF
TGTGCCAGCAGCTTGGGTCTGCTAGCGGGCCAAGAGACCCAGTACTTC